A selection of T cell receptor beta chains follows, all from one sample in a study of cytomegalovirus exposure and HLA in healthy donors. Assay used: immunoSEQ multiplex PCR; TCRdb lists only in-frame clones, some missing. The sample carries under 400,000 clones, around 90% recorded once. Sequences were obtained from PBMCs. The receptor source for this set is a man aged 25 to 40 in good health and CMV-seronegative. Each CDR3 is given with its conserved first and last residue. Fields, in order: J gene, D gene, V gene, clone size, CDR3 protein, CDR3 DNA. D genes are given only for firm matches. Clone size appears in some rows only: once, few, many, or a class for an expanded clone.

J: TRBJ1-6; D: NA; V: TRBV7-6; size: NA; CDR3: CASSLGGAGSPLHF; DNA: TGTGCCAGCAGCTTGGGGGGGGCGGGATCACCCCTCCACTTT
J: TRBJ2-1; D: TRBD2; V: TRBV13; size: NA; CDR3: CASSSSQDLAGGPYNEQFF; DNA: TGTGCCAGCAGCTCCTCACAAGATCTAGCGGGGGGGCCGTACAATGAGCAGTTCTTC
J: TRBJ2-1; D: TRBD2; V: TRBV5-1; size: NA; CDR3: CASSFSSGGYNEQFF; DNA: TGCGCCAGCAGCTTTTCTAGCGGGGGTTACAATGAGCAGTTCTTC
J: TRBJ1-1; D: TRBD1; V: TRBV5-6; size: NA; CDR3: CASSWDRGNTEAFF; DNA: TGTGCCAGCAGTTGGGACAGGGGAAACACTGAAGCTTTCTTT
J: TRBJ2-1; D: NA; V: TRBV5-1; size: NA; CDR3: CASSGPAVEDEQFF; DNA: TGCGCCAGCAGCGGCCCAGCGGTGGAAGATGAGCAGTTCTTC
J: TRBJ1-4; D: TRBD1; V: TRBV2; size: NA; CDR3: CASSADRGLKLFF; DNA: TGTGCCAGCAGTGCGGACAGGGGTTTAAAACTGTTTTTT
J: TRBJ1-1; D: NA; V: TRBV25-1; size: NA; CDR3: CASSEYPQYDRYSEAFF; DNA: TGTGCCAGCAGTGAATATCCACAATACGACAGATACTCTGAAGCTTTCTTT
J: TRBJ1-3; D: NA; V: TRBV25-1; size: NA; CDR3: CASSEWGDSGNTIYF; DNA: TGTGCCAGCAGTGAATGGGGAGACTCTGGAAACACCATATATTTT
J: TRBJ2-7; D: TRBD1; V: TRBV18; size: once; CDR3: CASSSQGAGYEQYF; DNA: TGTGCCAGCTCATCTCAGGGGGCAGGCTACGAGCAGTACTTC
J: TRBJ2-7; D: NA; V: TRBV5-8; size: once; CDR3: CASSTNMVYEQYF; DNA: TGTGCCAGCAGCACAAACATGGTGTACGAGCAGTACTTC
J: TRBJ1-3; D: NA; V: TRBV11-2; size: few; CDR3: CASSLGAPPGHTIYF; DNA: TGTGCCAGCAGCTTAGGAGCCCCACCTGGGCACACCATATATTTT
J: TRBJ1-1; D: TRBD1; V: TRBV15; size: NA; CDR3: CATSIDRGEGTEAFF; DNA: TGTGCCACCAGCATCGACAGGGGCGAGGGCACTGAAGCTTTCTTT
J: TRBJ1-1; D: TRBD1; V: TRBV5-1; size: NA; CDR3: CASSPGDRGWMNTEAFF; DNA: TGCGCCAGCAGCCCGGGGGACAGGGGCTGGATGAACACTGAAGCTTTCTTT
J: TRBJ2-1; D: NA; V: TRBV9; size: once; CDR3: CASSPRESGHREQFF; DNA: TGTGCCAGCAGCCCCCGGGAGAGCGGACACCGGGAGCAGTTCTTC
J: TRBJ1-2; D: TRBD1; V: TRBV27; size: NA; CDR3: CASSGTGGRYGYTF; DNA: TGTGCCAGCAGTGGGACAGGGGGCCGGTATGGCTACACCTTC
J: TRBJ2-2; D: NA; V: TRBV11-2; size: NA; CDR3: CASSWAPAGELFF; DNA: TGTGCCAGCAGCTGGGCCCCTGCCGGGGAGCTGTTTTTT
J: TRBJ1-4; D: TRBD1; V: TRBV7-9; size: NA; CDR3: CASSLIDRGANEKLFF; DNA: TGTGCCAGCAGCTTGATAGACAGGGGGGCTAATGAAAAACTGTTTTTT
J: TRBJ2-7; D: NA; V: TRBV13; size: few; CDR3: CASSLVNEQYF; DNA: TGTGCCAGCAGCTTAGTTAACGAGCAGTACTTC
J: TRBJ1-2; D: TRBD1; V: TRBV5-1; size: NA; CDR3: CASKKTPGQGYGYTF; DNA: TGCGCCAGTAAAAAAACCCCGGGACAGGGCTACGGCTACACCTTC
J: TRBJ2-2; D: TRBD2; V: TRBV4-1; size: NA; CDR3: CASSQALAGGRNTGELFF; DNA: TGCGCCAGCAGCCAAGCCCTAGCGGGGGGGCGGAACACCGGGGAGCTGTTTTTT
J: TRBJ1-1; D: NA; V: TRBV9; size: NA; CDR3: CASSAKGEATEAFF; DNA: TGTGCCAGCAGCGCGAAGGGAGAGGCCACTGAAGCTTTCTTT
J: TRBJ1-5; D: TRBD1; V: TRBV5-1; size: NA; CDR3: CASSLAGGRYQPQHF; DNA: TGCGCCAGCAGCTTGGCAGGGGGACGTTATCAGCCCCAGCATTTT
J: TRBJ2-7; D: TRBD2; V: TRBV7-6; size: NA; CDR3: CASSLGGGEQYF; DNA: TGTGCCAGCAGCTTAGGGGGAGGGGAGCAGTACTTC
J: TRBJ2-1; D: NA; V: TRBV5-1; size: NA; CDR3: CASSLTGVQFF; DNA: TGCGCCAGCAGCTTAACGGGGGTACAGTTCTTC
J: TRBJ2-5; D: TRBD2; V: TRBV6-6; size: NA; CDR3: CASSVLAEETQYF; DNA: TGTGCCAGCAGCGTACTAGCGGAAGAGACCCAGTACTTC
J: TRBJ1-5; D: NA; V: TRBV18; size: once; CDR3: CASSTTENQPQHF; DNA: TGTGCCAGCTCAACAACGGAGAATCAGCCCCAGCATTTT